This T cell receptor (beta chain) was sequenced in a study of blood T cell repertoires in COVID-19. Background on the study: T cells, B-cell-depleted T cells, or PBMCs provided the cDNA or gDNA that served as material.

Participants came from around 25 US areas, aged about 18 to 100 years. Participant-reported clinical history was the basis for cohort assignment. Cohort 3 donors were reported recovered after two negative PCRs, clearance, or symptom resolution. Generated by immunoSEQ multiplex PCR, the TCRdb table keeps only in-frame clones and is missing some. The sample consists of a few hundred thousand clones, 70% to 90% of them appearing once. Germline CDR1 reads MNHEY; CDR2 reads SVGAGI. V was pared by 6 bases and J by 2 bases, with 14 bases between. CDR3 length: 15 amino acids. The sequencing input was PBMCs or T cells enriched from blood (not recorded which). This receptor was identified in a woman under 40 who had recovered from COVID-19. The chain combines TRBV6-5 with TRBJ1-5, with a weak D call TRBD1 (6 bases). CDR3 sequence reads: CASSQGHGGNQPQHF. The CDR3 bases are TGTGCCAGCAGCCAGGGACACGGGGGCAATCAGCCCCAGCATTTT.